A single sample is the source of the 6 T cell receptor beta chains below, sequenced in a study of control samples from healthy donors and cancer patients. Produced via immunoSEQ multiplex PCR; TCRdb's table is partial and in-frame only. The sample lists 85,000 to 95,000 clones, just over 90% occurring once. Source material: blood. These receptors were taken from a woman aged 25 to 39 in good health.

This clone was observed a single time. V usage is TRBV18 and J usage is TRBJ1-5; no definite D call. Looked up from germline, CDR1 is KGHSH and CDR2 is LQKENI. This CDR3 is built from 16 residues. The V and J ends lost 3 bases and 4 bases respectively, with 16 bases between them. The CDR3 DNA reads TGTGCCAGCTCACCTCAAAGTGGGAATACGAATCAGCCCCAGCATTTT. As protein: CASSPQSGNTNQPQHF.

The chain carries TRBV7-2 and TRBJ2-5; D remains ambiguous. Germline-derived CDR1 and CDR2 are SGHTA and FQGNSA. The ends were cut back, 2 bases at V and 5 bases at J, with 12 bases in the middle. The CDR3 runs 14 residues. The CDR3 protein is CASSLPGTRETQYF. CDR3 sequence (DNA): TGTGCCAGCAGCTTACCCGGCACGAGGGAGACCCAGTACTTC.

The J gene is TRBJ1-2, the V gene TRBV2; TRBD1 might be the D (5 bases). Per the germline V gene, CDR1 is SNHLY and CDR2 is FYNNEI. The CDR3 has 13 residues. With 4 bases removed from V and 3 bases from J, the gap between germline ends came to 9 bases. The CDR3 protein is CASSGDRYYGYTF. The CDR3 DNA sequence: TGTGCCAGCAGTGGTGACAGATACTATGGCTACACCTTC.

This clone was observed a single time. A junction end diverges from the germline sequence, so it may reflect a read error. This chain uses TRBV2 with TRBJ2-2; TRBD2 agrees at 9 bases. In germline, CDR1 is SNHLY, CDR2 FYNNEI. CDR3 length: 16 residues. CDR3: CASSEARLAGHRGAVF. Written as DNA, the CDR3 is TGTGCCAGCAGTGAAGCGCGGCTAGCGGGGCACCGGGGAGCTGTTTTT.

This clone was observed once. The sample holds other DNA sequences that translate to the same CDR3. The gene calls are TRBV21-1 and TRBJ2-7. TRBV21-1 is flagged as a pseudogene. The CDR3 sequence is 15 residues long. CDR3 sequence (DNA): TGTGCCAGCAGCAACCGGGACGTTAGGGTCTACGAGCAGTACTTC. Translation: CASSNRDVRVYEQYF.

This chain connects TRBV5-5 to TRBJ2-1; no clear D. Trimming shortened V by 6 bases and J by 2 bases, and 6 bases separated the two germline ends. There are 12 residues in the CDR3. Germline V CDR1 and CDR2: SGHKS, YYEKEE (reference sequence). CDR3 sequence (DNA): TGTGCCAGCACTCTTCCCTACAATGAGCAGTTCTTC. Amino acid sequence: CASTLPYNEQFF.